The 3 T cell receptor beta chains listed next were all sequenced from one sample in a study of cytomegalovirus exposure and HLA in healthy donors. The PCR used 60 Vbeta and 13 Jbeta primers. Profiling relied on immunoSEQ multiplex PCR, and the TCRdb table lists in-frame clones only, not all of them. The sample shows around 120,000 clones, 70% to 80% of them seen only once. The sequencing sample was made of PBMCs. The receptors shown here come from a woman in her thirties or forties in good health and CMV-seropositive.

V is TRBV7-9 and J is TRBJ1-6; unclear D gene. The CDR3 length is 13 residues. Per the germline V gene, CDR1 is SEHNR and CDR2 is FQNEAQ (reference sequence). V was pared by 5 bases and J by 7 bases, with 9 bases between. This CDR3 reads CASSPLLNSPLHF. DNA of the CDR3: TGTGCCAGCAGCCCCCTGTTGAATTCACCCCTCCACTTT.

CDR3 sequence: CASSRFDSGYGYTF. In DNA, the CDR3 is TGTGCCAGCAGCCGGTTCGACTCGGGGTATGGCTACACCTTC. This chain joins TRBV14 and TRBJ1-2; no reliable D call. CDR3 size: 14 residues. V was shortened by 4 bases and J by 5 bases, with 14 bases between the two germline ends. The germline V gene encodes CDR1 SGHDN and CDR2 FVKESK.

This chain connects TRBV5-1 to TRBJ2-7, with TRBD2 identical over 9 bases. V dropped 4 bases and J dropped 2; count of bases not matched to a gene: 7. Per germline, CDR1 SGHRS and CDR2 YFSETQ. This CDR3 comprises 15 residues. The CDR3 DNA sequence: TGCGCCAGCAGCCCCTATAGCGGGGGCCCCTACGAGCAGTACTTC. This gives the protein CASSPYSGGPYEQYF.